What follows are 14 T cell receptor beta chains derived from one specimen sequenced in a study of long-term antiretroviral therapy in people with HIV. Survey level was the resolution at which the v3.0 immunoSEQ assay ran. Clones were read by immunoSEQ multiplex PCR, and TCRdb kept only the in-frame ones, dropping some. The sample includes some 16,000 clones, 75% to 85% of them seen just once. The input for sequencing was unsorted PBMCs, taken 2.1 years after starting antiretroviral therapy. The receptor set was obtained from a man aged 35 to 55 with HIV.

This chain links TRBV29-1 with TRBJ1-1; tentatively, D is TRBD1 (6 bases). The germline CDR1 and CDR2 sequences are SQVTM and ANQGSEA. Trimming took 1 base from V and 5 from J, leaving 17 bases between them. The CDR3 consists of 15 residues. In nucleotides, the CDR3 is TGCAGCGTTGAAGTCAGGGGAAATTTGGTGACTGAAGCTTTCTTT. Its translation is CSVEVRGNLVTEAFF.

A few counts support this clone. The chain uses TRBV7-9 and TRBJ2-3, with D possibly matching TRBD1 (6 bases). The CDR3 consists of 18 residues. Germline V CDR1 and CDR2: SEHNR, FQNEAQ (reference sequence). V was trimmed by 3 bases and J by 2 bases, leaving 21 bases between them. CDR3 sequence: CASSLSPPLDSVTDTQYF. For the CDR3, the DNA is TGTGCCAGCAGCTTGTCTCCCCCCTTGGACAGCGTCACAGATACGCAGTATTTT.

For the CDR3, the DNA is TGTGCCAGCTCACCACTCACAGGGGTGGGACAGCCCCAGCATTTT. It yields the protein CASSPLTGVGQPQHF. The V and J genes are TRBV18 and TRBJ1-5; TRBD1 aligns across 7 bases. The CDR3 runs 15 residues. From germline, CDR1 is KGHSH and CDR2 LQKENI. V lost 1 base to trimming and J lost 7 bases; unmatched junction nucleotides: 7.

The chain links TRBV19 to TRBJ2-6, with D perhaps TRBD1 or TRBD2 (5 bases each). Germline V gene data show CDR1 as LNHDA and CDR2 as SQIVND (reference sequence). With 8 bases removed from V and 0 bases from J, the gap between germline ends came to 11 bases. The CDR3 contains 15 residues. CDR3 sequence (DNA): TGTGCCAGTTGGGGGTCCACCTCTGGGGCCAACGTCCTGACTTTC. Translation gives CASWGSTSGANVLTF. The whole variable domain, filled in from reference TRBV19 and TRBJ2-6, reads DGGITQSPKYLFRKEGQNVTLSCEQNLNHDAMYWYRQDPGQGLRLIYYSQIVNDFQKGDIAEGYSVSREKKESFPLTVTSAQKNPTAFYLCASWGSTSGANVLTFGAGSRLTVL.

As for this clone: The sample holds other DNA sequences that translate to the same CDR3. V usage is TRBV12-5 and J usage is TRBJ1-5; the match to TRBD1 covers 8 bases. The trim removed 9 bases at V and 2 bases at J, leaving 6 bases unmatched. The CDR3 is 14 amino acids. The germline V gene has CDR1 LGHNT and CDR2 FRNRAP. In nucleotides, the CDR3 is TGTGCTAGCCAGGGGGCTCTAGGCAATCAGCCCCAGCATTTT. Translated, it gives CASQGALGNQPQHF.

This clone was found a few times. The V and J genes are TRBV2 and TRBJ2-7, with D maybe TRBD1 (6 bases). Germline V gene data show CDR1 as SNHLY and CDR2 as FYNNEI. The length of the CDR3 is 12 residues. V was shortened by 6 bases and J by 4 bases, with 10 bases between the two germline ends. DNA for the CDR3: TGTGCCAGCAGCGAAACAGGGTACGAGCAGTACTTC. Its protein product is CASSETGYEQYF.

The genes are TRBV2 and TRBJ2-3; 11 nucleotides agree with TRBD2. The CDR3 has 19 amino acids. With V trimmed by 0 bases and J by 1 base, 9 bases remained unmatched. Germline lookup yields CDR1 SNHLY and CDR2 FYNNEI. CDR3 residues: CASSEAGPSGGRRTDTQYF. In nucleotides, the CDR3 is TGTGCCAGCAGTGAAGCCGGACCTAGCGGGGGGCGGCGCACAGATACGCAGTATTTT.

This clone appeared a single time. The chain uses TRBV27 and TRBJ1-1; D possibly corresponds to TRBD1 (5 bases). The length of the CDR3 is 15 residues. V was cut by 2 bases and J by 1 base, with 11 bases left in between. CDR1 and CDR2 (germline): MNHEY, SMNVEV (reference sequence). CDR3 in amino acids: CASSLVRVRNTEAFF. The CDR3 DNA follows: TGTGCCAGCAGTTTAGTCAGGGTCAGGAACACTGAAGCTTTCTTT.

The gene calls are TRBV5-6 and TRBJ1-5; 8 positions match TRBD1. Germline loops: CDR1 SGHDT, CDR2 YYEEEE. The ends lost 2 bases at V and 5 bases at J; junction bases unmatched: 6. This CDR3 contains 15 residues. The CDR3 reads CASSFGQGEYQPQHF. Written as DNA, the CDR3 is TGTGCCAGCAGCTTCGGACAGGGCGAATATCAGCCCCAGCATTTT.

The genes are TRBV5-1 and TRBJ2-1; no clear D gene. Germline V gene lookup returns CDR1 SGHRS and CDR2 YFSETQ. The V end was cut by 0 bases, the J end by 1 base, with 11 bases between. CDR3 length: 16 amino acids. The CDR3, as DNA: TGCGCCAGCAGCTTGGTTGCAGATCTGTCCTACAATGAGCAGTTCTTC. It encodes CASSLVADLSYNEQFF.

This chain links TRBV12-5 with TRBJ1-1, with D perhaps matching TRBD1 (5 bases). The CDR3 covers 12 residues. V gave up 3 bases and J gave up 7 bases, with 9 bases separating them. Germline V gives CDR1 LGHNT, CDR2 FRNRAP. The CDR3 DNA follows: TGTGCTAGTGGTTTTCTCGGGGGTGAAGCTTTCTTT. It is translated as CASGFLGGEAFF.

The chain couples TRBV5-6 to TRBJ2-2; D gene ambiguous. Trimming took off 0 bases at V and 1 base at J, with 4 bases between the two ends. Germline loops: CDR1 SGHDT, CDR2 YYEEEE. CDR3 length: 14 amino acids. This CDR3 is CASSLGGNTGELFF. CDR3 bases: TGTGCCAGCAGCTTGGGCGGGAACACCGGGGAGCTGTTTTTT. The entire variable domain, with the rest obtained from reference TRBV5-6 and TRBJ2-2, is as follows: DAGVTQSPTHLIKTRGQQVTLRCSPKSGHDTVSWYQQALGQGPQFIFQYYEEEERQRGNFPDRFSGHQFPNYSSELNVNALLLGDSALYLCASSLGGNTGELFFGEGSRLTVL.

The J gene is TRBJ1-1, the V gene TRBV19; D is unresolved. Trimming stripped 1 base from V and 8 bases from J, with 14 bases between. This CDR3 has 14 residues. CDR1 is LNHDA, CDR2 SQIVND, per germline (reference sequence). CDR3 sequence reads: CASSIGPSTFEAFF. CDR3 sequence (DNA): TGTGCCAGTAGTATAGGGCCCAGCACATTCGAAGCTTTCTTT.

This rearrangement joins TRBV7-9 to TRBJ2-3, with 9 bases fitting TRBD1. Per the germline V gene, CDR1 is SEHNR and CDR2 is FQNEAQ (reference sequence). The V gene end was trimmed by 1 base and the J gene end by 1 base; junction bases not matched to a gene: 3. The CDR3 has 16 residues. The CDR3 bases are TGTGCCAGCAGCTTAGTGACAGGGGGTGGCACAGATACGCAGTATTTT. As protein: CASSLVTGGGTDTQYF. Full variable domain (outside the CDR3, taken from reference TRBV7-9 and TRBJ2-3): DTGVSQNPRHKITKRGQNVTFRCDPISEHNRLYWYRQTLGQGPEFLTYFQNEAQLEKSRLLSDRFSAERPKGSFSTLEIQRTEQGDSAMYLCASSLVTGGGTDTQYFGPGTRLTVL.